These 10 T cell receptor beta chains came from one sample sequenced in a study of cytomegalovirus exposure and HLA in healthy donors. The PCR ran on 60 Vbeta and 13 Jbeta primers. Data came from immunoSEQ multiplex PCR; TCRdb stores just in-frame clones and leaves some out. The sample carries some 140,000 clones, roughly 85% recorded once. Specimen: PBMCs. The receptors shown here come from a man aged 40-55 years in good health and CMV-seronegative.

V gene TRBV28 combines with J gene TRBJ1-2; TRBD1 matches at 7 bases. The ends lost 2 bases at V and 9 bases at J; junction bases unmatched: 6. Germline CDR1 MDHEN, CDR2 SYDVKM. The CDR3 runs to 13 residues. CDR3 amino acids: CASSLGQGESYTF. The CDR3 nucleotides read TGTGCCAGCAGTTTAGGGCAGGGGGAGAGCTACACCTTC.

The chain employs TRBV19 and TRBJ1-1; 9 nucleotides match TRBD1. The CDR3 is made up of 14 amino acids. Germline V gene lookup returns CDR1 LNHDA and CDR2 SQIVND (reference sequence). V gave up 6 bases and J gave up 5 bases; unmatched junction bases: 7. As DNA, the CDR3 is TGTGCCAGTAGGGAACAGGGGGCGGGTACTGAAGCTTTCTTT. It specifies CASREQGAGTEAFF.

The CDR3 DNA sequence: TGTGCCAGCAGTTCAGGACTCCCTGACTATGGCTACACCTTC. Translating gives CASSSGLPDYGYTF. The chain uses TRBV27 and TRBJ1-2; D unclear. Trimming shortened V by 4 bases and J by 3 bases, and 12 bases separated the two germline ends. The CDR3 is 14 residues long. In germline, CDR1 is MNHEY, CDR2 SMNVEV (reference sequence).

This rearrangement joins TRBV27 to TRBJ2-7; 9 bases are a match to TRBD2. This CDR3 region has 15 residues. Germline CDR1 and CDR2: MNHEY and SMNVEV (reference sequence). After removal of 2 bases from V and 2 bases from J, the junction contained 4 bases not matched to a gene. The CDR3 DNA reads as TGTGCCAGCAGTTTAATTGCGGGAGGGGCCTACGAGCAGTACTTC. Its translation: CASSLIAGGAYEQYF.

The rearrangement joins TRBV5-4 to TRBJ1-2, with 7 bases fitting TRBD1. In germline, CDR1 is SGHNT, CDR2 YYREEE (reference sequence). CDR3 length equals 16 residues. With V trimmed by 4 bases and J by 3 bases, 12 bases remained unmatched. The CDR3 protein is CASSVDRSGAYYGYTF. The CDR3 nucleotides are TGTGCCAGCAGCGTGGACAGGTCAGGGGCTTACTATGGCTACACCTTC.

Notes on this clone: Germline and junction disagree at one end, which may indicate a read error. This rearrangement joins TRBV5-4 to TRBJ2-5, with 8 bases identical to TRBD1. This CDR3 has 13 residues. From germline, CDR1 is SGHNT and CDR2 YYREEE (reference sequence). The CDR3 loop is CASSLDRVETQYF. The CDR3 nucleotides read TGTGCCAGCAGTTTGGACAGGGTGGAGACCCAGTACTTC.

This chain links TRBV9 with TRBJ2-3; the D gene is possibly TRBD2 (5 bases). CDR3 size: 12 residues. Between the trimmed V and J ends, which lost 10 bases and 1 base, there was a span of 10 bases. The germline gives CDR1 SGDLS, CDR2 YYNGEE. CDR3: CASRGGTDTQYF. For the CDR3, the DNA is TGTGCCTCCCGGGGTGGCACAGATACGCAGTATTTT.

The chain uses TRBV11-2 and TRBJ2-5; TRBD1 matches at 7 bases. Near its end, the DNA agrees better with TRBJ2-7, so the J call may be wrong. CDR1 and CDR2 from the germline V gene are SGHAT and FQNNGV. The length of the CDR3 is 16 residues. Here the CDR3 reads CASSVGTETIFYEQYF. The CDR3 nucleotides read TGTGCCAGCAGCGTAGGGACAGAGACTATTTTCTACGAGCAGTACTTC.

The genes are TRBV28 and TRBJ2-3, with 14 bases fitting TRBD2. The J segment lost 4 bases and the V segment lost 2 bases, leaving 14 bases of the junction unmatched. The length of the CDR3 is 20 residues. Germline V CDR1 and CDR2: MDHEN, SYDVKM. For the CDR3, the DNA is TGTGCCAGCAGTTTACCGACTAGCGGGGGGGCCACAGTGGGTTCAGATACGCAGTATTTT. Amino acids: CASSLPTSGGATVGSDTQYF.

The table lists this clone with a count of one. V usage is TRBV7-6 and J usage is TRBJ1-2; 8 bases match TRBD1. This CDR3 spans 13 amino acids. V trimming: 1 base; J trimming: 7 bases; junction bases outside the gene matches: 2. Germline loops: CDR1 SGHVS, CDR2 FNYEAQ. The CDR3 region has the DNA TGTGCCAGCAGCTTAGGCAGGGGGCTTGGCTACACCTTC. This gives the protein CASSLGRGLGYTF.